Each of the 13 T cell receptor beta chains below was sequenced from the same sample in a study of shared clonotypes between healthy human individuals. TCRdb's table, derived via immunoSEQ multiplex PCR, lists solely in-frame clones and lacks some. There are over 2 million clones in the sample; 95% occur only once, and more than 0.1% lies in the top ten. Sequencing was performed on naive CD4+ T cells sorted from blood. Subset indicated: CD45RA+ positively selected. Receptor source: a man aged 18 to 29 in good health.

This rearrangement joins TRBV7-9 to TRBJ2-7; 10 bases are shared with TRBD2. Germline assignment: CDR1 SEHNR and CDR2 FQNEAQ (reference sequence). The length of the CDR3 is 17 residues. V dropped 5 bases and J dropped 2; count of bases not matched to a gene: 12. CDR3 bases: TGTGCCAGCAGCAACCACCATCTAGCGGGGGTGACCTACGAGCAGTACTTC. Its translation: CASSNHHLAGVTYEQYF.

V and J are TRBV7-6 and TRBJ1-2; TRBD1 is a possible D gene (5 bases). Germline CDR1 and CDR2: SGHVS and FNYEAQ. The CDR3 runs to 12 residues. The V end was cut by 5 bases, the J end by 5 bases, with 9 bases between. The CDR3: CASSIDSYGYTF. In nucleotides, the CDR3 is TGTGCCAGCAGCATCGACAGTTATGGCTACACCTTC.

The chain joins TRBV30 to TRBJ1-1; D gene unclear. Germline V gives CDR1 GTSNPN, CDR2 SVGIG (reference sequence). Trimming pared 0 bases from V and 2 bases from J, leaving 10 bases between. This CDR3 has 14 residues. CDR3 in DNA: TGTGCCTGGAGTGTACTCGGGAGTAACACTGAAGCTTTCTTT. As protein: CAWSVLGSNTEAFF. The full variable domain, completed using reference TRBV30 and TRBJ1-1, is SQTIHQWPATLVQPVGSPLSLECTVEGTSNPNLYWYRQAAGRGLQLLFYSVGIGQISSEVPQNLSASRPQDRQFILSSKKLLLSDSGFYLCAWSVLGSNTEAFFGQGTRLTVV.

CDR3 bases: TGTGCCAGCACCCGTCCAAGCTCCTACAATGAGCAGTTCTTC. Translating it yields CASTRPSSYNEQFF. The chain uses TRBV6-1 and TRBJ2-1, with no clear D. With 7 bases removed from V and 0 bases from J, the gap between germline ends came to 10 bases. CDR1 MNHNS and CDR2 SASEGT come from the germline V gene. The CDR3 runs to 14 residues.

This chain connects TRBV28 to TRBJ1-4; D perhaps matches TRBD1 (5 bases). V lost 6 bases, J lost 3 bases, and 17 bases lay in between. From germline, CDR1 is MDHEN and CDR2 SYDVKM. The length of the CDR3 is 16 residues. The CDR3 DNA reads TGTGCCAGCAGCAACCCGAAGGGGCTAGCTAATGAAAAACTGTTTTTT. The encoded protein is CASSNPKGLANEKLFF.

The rearrangement joins TRBV2 to TRBJ1-2; TRBD1 aligns across 8 bases. From germline, CDR1 is SNHLY and CDR2 FYNNEI. The CDR3 covers 14 residues. J gave up 8 bases and V 4 bases, and 9 bases lay outside the gene matches. CDR3 bases: TGTGCCAGCAGTGTGGTAGCAGGGGGCTTAGGCTACACCTTC. Translating gives CASSVVAGGLGYTF.

This sequence joins TRBV10-3 and TRBJ2-7; tentatively, D is TRBD2 (5 bases). This CDR3 has 12 amino acids. The V gene's germline CDR1 is ENHRY and CDR2 SYGVKD. Between the trimmed V and J ends, which lost 3 bases and 6 bases, there was a span of 9 bases. The chain's CDR3 is CAISDEGFEQYF. In DNA, the CDR3 is TGTGCCATCAGTGATGAGGGTTTCGAGCAGTACTTC.

This chain joins TRBV5-1 and TRBJ2-7; D is perhaps TRBD1 or TRBD2 (5 bases each). There are 14 residues in the CDR3. Germline-derived CDR1 and CDR2 are SGHRS and YFSETQ. V was shortened by 0 bases and J by 8 bases, with 15 bases between the two germline ends. Here the CDR3 DNA reads TGCGCCAGCAGCTTGGCCCACGCAGAGGGGCAGCAGTACTTC. It yields the protein CASSLAHAEGQQYF.

The chain is built from TRBV7-2 and TRBJ2-7; D is unresolved. The CDR3 has 14 amino acids. Trimming stripped 5 bases from V and 6 bases from J, with 17 bases between. CDR1 and CDR2 from the germline V gene are SGHTA and FQGNSA. The CDR3 sequence is CASSPRQLFAEQYF. CDR3 coding DNA: TGTGCCAGCAGCCCTCGGCAGCTTTTCGCCGAGCAGTACTTC.

About this clone: This specimen includes other DNA sequences encoding the same CDR3. CDR3 residues: CASSTTVNYGYTF. CDR3 bases: TGTGCCAGCAGTACGACAGTGAACTATGGCTACACCTTC. The rearrangement uses TRBV6-1 and TRBJ1-2; weak D call: TRBD1 (5 bases). Looked up from germline, CDR1 is MNHNS and CDR2 is SASEGT. The CDR3 length is 13 residues. Trimming left V 5 bases short and J 2 bases short, with 9 bases between.

The chain employs TRBV19 and TRBJ2-7; the D gene is possibly TRBD1 (6 bases). Germline CDR1 reads LNHDA; CDR2 reads SQIVND (reference sequence). The CDR3 is 15 amino acids. CDR3 nucleotide sequence: TGTCCGCCGAATAGACAGGCGACCGTATGGGGCGAGCAGTACTTC. Protein: CPPNRQATVWGEQYF.

The V call is TRBV7-2, the J call TRBJ2-7; D possibly corresponds to TRBD1 (5 bases). In germline, CDR1 is SGHTA, CDR2 FQGNSA. This CDR3 contains 14 residues. V dropped 5 bases and J dropped 2 bases, with 13 bases sitting between them. For the CDR3, the DNA is TGTGCCAGCAGCCCAACAGGCGGTCCCTACGAGCAGTACTTC. Protein product: CASSPTGGPYEQYF.

The chain couples TRBV10-1 to TRBJ1-1; 7 nucleotides agree with TRBD1. This CDR3 has 14 residues. Looked up from germline, CDR1 is WNHNN and CDR2 is SYGVQD (reference sequence). Trimming removed 3 bases from V and 5 bases from J; junction bases left unmatched: 6. As DNA, the CDR3 is TGCGCCAGCAGTGACCCACAGGGGCGGACTGAAGCTTTCTTT. Protein product: CASSDPQGRTEAFF.